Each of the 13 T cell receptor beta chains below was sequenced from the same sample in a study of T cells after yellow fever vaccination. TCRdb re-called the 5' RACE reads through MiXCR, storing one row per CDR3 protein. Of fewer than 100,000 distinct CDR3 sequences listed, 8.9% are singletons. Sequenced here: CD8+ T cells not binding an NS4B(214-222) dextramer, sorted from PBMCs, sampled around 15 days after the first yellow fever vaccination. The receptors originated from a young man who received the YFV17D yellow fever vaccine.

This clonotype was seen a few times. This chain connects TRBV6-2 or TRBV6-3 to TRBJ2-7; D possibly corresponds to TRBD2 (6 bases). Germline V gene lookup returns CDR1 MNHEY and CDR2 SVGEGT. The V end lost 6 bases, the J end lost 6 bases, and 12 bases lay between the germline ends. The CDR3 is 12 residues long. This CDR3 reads CASSRGSIEQYV. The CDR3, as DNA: TGTGCCAGCAGCCGGGGGTCGATCGAGCAGTACGTC.

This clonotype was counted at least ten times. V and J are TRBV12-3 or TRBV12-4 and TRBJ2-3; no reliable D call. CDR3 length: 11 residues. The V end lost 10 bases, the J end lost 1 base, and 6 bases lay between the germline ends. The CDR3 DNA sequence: TGTGCCACTAGGGGCACAGATACGCAGTATTTT. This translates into CATRGTDTQYF.

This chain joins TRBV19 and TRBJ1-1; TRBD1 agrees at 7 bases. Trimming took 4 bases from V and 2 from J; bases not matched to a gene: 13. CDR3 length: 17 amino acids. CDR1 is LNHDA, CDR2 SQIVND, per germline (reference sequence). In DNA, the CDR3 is TGTGCCAGTAGTACCACAACGACAGGGCTACTTAACACTGAAGCTTTCTTT. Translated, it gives CASSTTTTGLLNTEAFF. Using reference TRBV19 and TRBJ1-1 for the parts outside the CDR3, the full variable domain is DGGITQSPKYLFRKEGQNVTLSCEQNLNHDAMYWYRQDPGQGLRLIYYSQIVNDFQKGDIAEGYSVSREKKESFPLTVTSAQKNPTAFYLCASSTTTTGLLNTEAFFGQGTRLTVV.

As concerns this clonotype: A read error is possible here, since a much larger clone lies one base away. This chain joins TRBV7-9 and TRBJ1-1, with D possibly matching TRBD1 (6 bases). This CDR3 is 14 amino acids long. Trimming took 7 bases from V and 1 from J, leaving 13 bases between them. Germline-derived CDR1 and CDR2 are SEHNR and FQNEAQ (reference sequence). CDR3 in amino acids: CASTFGGANTEAFF. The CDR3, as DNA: TGTGCCAGCACCTTTGGGGGCGCGAACACTGAAGCTTTCTTT.

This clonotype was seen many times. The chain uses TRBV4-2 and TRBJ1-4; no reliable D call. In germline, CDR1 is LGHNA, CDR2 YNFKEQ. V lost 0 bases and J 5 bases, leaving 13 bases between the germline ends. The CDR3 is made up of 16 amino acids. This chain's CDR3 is CASSQDPVAGNEKLFF. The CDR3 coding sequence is TGTGCCAGCAGCCAAGATCCTGTGGCAGGCAATGAAAAACTGTTTTTT.

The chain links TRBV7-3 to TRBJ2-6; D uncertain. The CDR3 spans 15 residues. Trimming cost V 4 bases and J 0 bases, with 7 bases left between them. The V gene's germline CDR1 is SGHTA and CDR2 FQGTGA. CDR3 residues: CASSSGLSGANVLTF. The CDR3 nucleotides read TGTGCCAGCAGCTCGGGTCTCTCTGGGGCCAACGTCCTGACTTTC.

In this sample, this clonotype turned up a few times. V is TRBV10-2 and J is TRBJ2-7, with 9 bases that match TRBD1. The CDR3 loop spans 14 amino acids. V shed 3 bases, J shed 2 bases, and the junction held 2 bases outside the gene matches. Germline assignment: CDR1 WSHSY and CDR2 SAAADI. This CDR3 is CASSEYRGPYEQYF. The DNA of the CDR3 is TGCGCCAGCAGTGAATACAGGGGGCCCTACGAGCAGTACTTC.

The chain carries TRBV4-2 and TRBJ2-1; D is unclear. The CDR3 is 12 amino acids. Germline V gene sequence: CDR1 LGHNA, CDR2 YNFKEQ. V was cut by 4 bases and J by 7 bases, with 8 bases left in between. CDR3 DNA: TGTGCCAGCAGCCTTTACGGAAATGAGCAGTTCTTC. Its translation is CASSLYGNEQFF.

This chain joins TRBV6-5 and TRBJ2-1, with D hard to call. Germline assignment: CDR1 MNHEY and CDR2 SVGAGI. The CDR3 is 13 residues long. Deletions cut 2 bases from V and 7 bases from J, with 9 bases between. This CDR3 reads CASSYGSGNEQFF. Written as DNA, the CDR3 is TGTGCCAGCAGTTACGGTAGTGGGAATGAGCAGTTCTTC.

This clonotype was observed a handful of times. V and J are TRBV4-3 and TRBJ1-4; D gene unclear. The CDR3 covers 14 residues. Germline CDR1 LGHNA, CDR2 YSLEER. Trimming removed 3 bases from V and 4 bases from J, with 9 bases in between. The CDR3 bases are TGCGCCAGCAGCCAGCCCCAGCTTAATGAAAAACTGTTTTTT. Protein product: CASSQPQLNEKLFF.

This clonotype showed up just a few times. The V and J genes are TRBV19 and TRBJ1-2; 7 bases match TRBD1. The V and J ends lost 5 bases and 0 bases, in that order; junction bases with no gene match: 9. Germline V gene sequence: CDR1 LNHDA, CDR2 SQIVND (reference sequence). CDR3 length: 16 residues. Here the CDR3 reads CASSEDRSGPNYGYTF. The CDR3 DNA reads TGTGCCAGTAGTGAGGACAGGTCTGGCCCTAACTATGGCTACACCTTC. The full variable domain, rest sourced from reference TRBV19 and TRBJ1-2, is DGGITQSPKYLFRKEGQNVTLSCEQNLNHDAMYWYRQDPGQGLRLIYYSQIVNDFQKGDIAEGYSVSREKKESFPLTVTSAQKNPTAFYLCASSEDRSGPNYGYTFGSGTRLTVV.

This chain's CDR3 is CASSYSITGTGELFF. CDR3 nucleotide sequence: TGTGCCAGCAGTTACTCGATCACGGGTACCGGGGAGCTGTTTTTT. The rearrangement joins TRBV6-2 or TRBV6-3 to TRBJ2-2; D uncertain. Per germline, CDR1 MNHEY and CDR2 SVGEGT. With 0 bases removed from V and 5 bases from J, the gap between germline ends came to 10 bases. This CDR3 comprises 15 residues.

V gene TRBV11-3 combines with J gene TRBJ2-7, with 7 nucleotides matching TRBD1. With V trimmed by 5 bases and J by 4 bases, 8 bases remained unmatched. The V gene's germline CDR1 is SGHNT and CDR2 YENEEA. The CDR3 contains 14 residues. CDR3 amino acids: CASSHRDREYEQYF. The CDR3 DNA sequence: TGTGCCAGCAGCCACCGGGACAGAGAATACGAGCAGTACTTC.